Below are 9 T cell receptor beta chains sequenced from a single sample in a study of blood T cell repertoires in COVID-19. Data came from immunoSEQ multiplex PCR; TCRdb stores just in-frame clones and leaves some out. The sample includes about 150,000 clones, approximately 78% of them seen just once. The sample comprised PBMCs or T cells enriched from blood (not recorded which). These receptors came from a woman aged 45-65 years who had recovered from COVID-19.

The chain couples TRBV5-1 to TRBJ1-1; TRBD1 aligns across 8 bases. Germline loops: CDR1 SGHRS, CDR2 YFSETQ. CDR3 length: 14 residues. V trimming: 4 bases; J trimming: 3 bases; junction bases outside the gene matches: 5. The DNA of the CDR3 is TGCGCCAGCAGCGCATACAGGGGGGACACTGAAGCTTTCTTT. It specifies CASSAYRGDTEAFF.

This chain uses TRBV21-1 with TRBJ2-7; TRBD2 reflects the table's D call only, with no check against the DNA. TRBV21-1 has pseudogene status. The CDR3 sequence is 22 residues long. This chain's CDR3 is CASSKADQGLRALDYDNYEQYV. CDR3 nucleotide sequence: TGTGCCAGCAGCAAAGCTGACCAGGGCCTGAGGGCCTTGGACTACGATAACTACGAGCAGTACGTC.

The rearrangement joins TRBV18 to TRBJ2-3; a weak D match, TRBD1 (5 bases). This CDR3 is built from 15 residues. The germline gives CDR1 KGHSH, CDR2 LQKENI. Trimming removed 8 bases from V and 0 bases from J, with 15 bases in between. CDR3 protein: CASRTQGSSTDTQYF. DNA for the CDR3: TGTGCCAGCCGAACTCAGGGATCTAGCACAGATACGCAGTATTTT.

The rearrangement links TRBV2 to TRBJ2-2; no definite D call. V was shortened by 6 bases and J by 3 bases, with 5 bases between the two germline ends. Germline V gives CDR1 SNHLY, CDR2 FYNNEI. The length of the CDR3 is 12 residues. CDR3 residues: CASRPDTGELFF. The CDR3 DNA reads TGTGCCAGCAGGCCAGACACCGGGGAGCTGTTTTTT.

V and J are TRBV19 and TRBJ1-1; 11 bases fit TRBD1. The length of the CDR3 is 15 residues. The ends lost 7 bases at V and 5 bases at J; junction bases unmatched: 9. CDR1 and CDR2 (germline): LNHDA, SQIVND (reference sequence). CDR3: CASTPRDRGITEAFF. For the CDR3, the DNA is TGTGCCAGTACTCCGAGGGACAGGGGGATAACTGAAGCTTTCTTT.

The sample holds one count of this clone. V is TRBV19 and J is TRBJ1-6; D gene ambiguous. V lost 4 bases, J lost 9 bases, and 19 bases lay in between. The CDR3 has 16 amino acids. CDR1 is LNHDA, CDR2 SQIVND, per germline (reference sequence). The CDR3 DNA follows: TGTGCCAGTAGTAAGGCGGGAGCCGTTGGTGGTTCACCCCTCCACTTT. As protein: CASSKAGAVGGSPLHF.

The chain carries TRBV3-1 (or the pseudogene TRBV3-2) and TRBJ1-1, with D hard to call. This CDR3 is 15 amino acids long. Trimming pared 1 base from V and 5 bases from J, leaving 14 bases between. Germline V lookup: CDR1 LGHDT, CDR2 YNNKEL (reference sequence). The CDR3 nucleotides read TGTGCCAGCAGCCAAGTCCAGAGCCGGGAGACTGAAGCTTTCTTT. Its protein product is CASSQVQSRETEAFF.

The chain carries TRBV5-5 and TRBJ1-5; 7 positions agree with TRBD1. The CDR3 is 17 amino acids. Trimming at V came to 2 bases and at J to 2 bases, leaving 10 bases not matched to a gene. The germline V gene encodes CDR1 SGHKS and CDR2 YYEKEE (reference sequence). The CDR3 DNA follows: TGTGCCAGCAGCTTTTCAGGGGGGTATAAGCGCAATCAGCCCCAGCATTTT. It codes for CASSFSGGYKRNQPQHF.

V gene TRBV7-2 combines with J gene TRBJ1-5; possible D gene TRBD1, 6 bases. CDR3 length: 14 residues. In germline, CDR1 is SGHTA, CDR2 FQGNSA. Trimming took off 5 bases at V and 3 bases at J, with 11 bases between the two ends. The CDR3 region is CASSINRVNQPQHF. CDR3 nucleotide sequence: TGTGCCAGCAGCATAAACAGGGTCAATCAGCCCCAGCATTTT.